The 29 T cell receptor beta chains below come from one sample, sequenced in a study of T cell changes during pregnancy in multiple sclerosis. Profiled with immunoSEQ multiplex PCR; TCRdb holds only in-frame clones, not every one. Altogether 45,000 to 50,000 clones are present, 94% being singletons, with the ten largest covering approximately 5%. Sequenced material: CD8+ T cells from peripheral blood mononuclear cells, taken before pregnancy. The receptors were sampled from a female donor with multiple sclerosis, enrolled in a pregnancy study.

The genes are TRBV7-9 and TRBJ2-7, with TRBD1 matching 7 bases. The length of the CDR3 is 16 residues. V dropped 5 bases and J dropped 7; count of bases not matched to a gene: 17. CDR1 is SEHNR and CDR2 is FQNEAQ in the germline V gene (reference sequence). The CDR3 protein is CASSLVGQGVDEEQYF. The CDR3 DNA reads TGTGCCAGCAGCCTCGTGGGGCAGGGGGTCGACGAAGAGCAGTACTTC.

The rearrangement links TRBV19 to TRBJ2-6; TRBD2 agrees at 10 bases. This CDR3 is built from 17 residues. Germline V gene data show CDR1 as LNHDA and CDR2 as SQIVND (reference sequence). Unmatched junction bases numbered 3, after V lost 4 bases and J lost 0 bases. The CDR3 sequence: CASSRTSGTSGANVLTF. CDR3 coding DNA: TGTGCCAGTAGTAGGACTAGCGGAACCTCTGGGGCCAACGTCCTGACTTTC.

V is TRBV5-1 and J is TRBJ2-3; D might be TRBD1 (5 bases). Germline V gene data show CDR1 as SGHRS and CDR2 as YFSETQ. V lost 4 bases and J 4 bases, leaving 19 bases between the germline ends. The CDR3 has 16 residues. The CDR3 protein is CASSPKTVRLADTQYF. CDR3 nucleotides: TGCGCCAGCAGCCCAAAGACAGTAAGATTGGCAGATACGCAGTATTTT.

In DNA, the CDR3 is TGTGCCAGCAGCTCGGGACAGGTCTTGTTCTACGAGCAGTACTTC. Translated, it gives CASSSGQVLFYEQYF. V usage is TRBV7-9 and J usage is TRBJ2-7; 8 nucleotides agree with TRBD1. Germline V gene lookup returns CDR1 SEHNR and CDR2 FQNEAQ (reference sequence). V lost 4 bases and J lost 3; bases outside the gene matches: 8. The CDR3 runs to 15 residues.

This chain joins TRBV27 and TRBJ2-5, with D tentatively TRBD1 (5 bases). Trimming removed 3 bases from V and 0 bases from J, with 14 bases in between. Germline V lookup: CDR1 MNHEY, CDR2 SMNVEV (reference sequence). The CDR3 is made up of 16 amino acids. DNA for the CDR3: TGTGCCAGCAGTTTTTTAGGGGCCCTGTACCAAGAGACCCAGTACTTC. Translating gives CASSFLGALYQETQYF.

This clone was found once. The J gene is TRBJ2-2, the V gene TRBV4-1; 14 bases agree with TRBD2. The CDR3 runs to 18 residues. Looked up from germline, CDR1 is MGHRA and CDR2 is YSYEKL. V dropped 1 base and J dropped 0; count of bases not matched to a gene: 1. CDR3 loop: CASSQGLAGGSNTGELFF. The CDR3 coding sequence is TGCGCCAGCAGCCAAGGACTAGCGGGAGGGTCGAACACCGGGGAGCTGTTTTTT.

This chain links TRBV7-8 with TRBJ2-3; 15 nucleotides line up with TRBD2. The junction had 3 bases not matched to a gene; V was cut back by 4 bases and J by 7 bases. Germline CDR1 is SGHVS and CDR2 is FQNEAQ. The CDR3 has 15 amino acids. The CDR3: CASSSGTSGRYTQYF. DNA of the CDR3: TGTGCCAGCAGCTCAGGGACTAGCGGGAGGTATACGCAGTATTTT.

The chain carries TRBV19 and TRBJ2-5; perhaps TRBD1 as D (5 bases). The V end lost 3 bases, the J end lost 4 bases, and 9 bases lay between the germline ends. The CDR3 extends over 13 amino acids. Germline V gene sequence: CDR1 LNHDA, CDR2 SQIVND (reference sequence). CDR3 residues: CASSILQGETQYF. CDR3 sequence (DNA): TGTGCCAGTAGTATCCTCCAGGGAGAGACCCAGTACTTC.

This chain joins TRBV4-3 and TRBJ2-1; 9 bases match TRBD1. V lost 4 bases and J lost 8; bases outside the gene matches: 9. This CDR3 region has 15 residues. CDR1 LGHNA and CDR2 YSLEER come from the germline V gene. The CDR3 reads CASSLRETGGHEQFF. In DNA, the CDR3 is TGCGCCAGCAGCCTGAGAGAGACAGGGGGTCATGAGCAGTTCTTC.

This clone occurred once. V usage is TRBV7-9 and J usage is TRBJ2-7; 7 nucleotides align to TRBD1. Germline-derived CDR1 and CDR2 are SEHNR and FQNEAQ (reference sequence). After removal of 8 bases from V and 4 bases from J, the junction contained 8 bases not matched to a gene. The CDR3 runs to 13 residues. The CDR3 spells CASLRDSQYEQYF. The CDR3 nucleotides are TGTGCCAGCCTCCGGGACAGCCAATACGAGCAGTACTTC.

The V and J genes are TRBV19 and TRBJ2-7; tentative D call: TRBD1 (6 bases). Germline V CDR1 and CDR2: LNHDA, SQIVND (reference sequence). The CDR3 is 14 residues long. V gave up 3 bases and J gave up 6 bases, with 15 bases separating them. CDR3 sequence: CASSMGAGYSEQYF. The CDR3 bases are TGTGCCAGTAGTATGGGGGCAGGGTACAGCGAGCAGTACTTC.

V is TRBV19 and J is TRBJ1-1; maybe TRBD1 (6 bases). The CDR3 runs 13 residues. From germline, CDR1 is LNHDA and CDR2 SQIVND (reference sequence). V lost 5 bases and J 0 bases, leaving 7 bases between the germline ends. DNA for the CDR3: TGTGCCAGTAGTGGACAGCTGAACACTGAAGCTTTCTTT. It is translated as CASSGQLNTEAFF.

The chain is built from TRBV11-3 and TRBJ2-7; weak D call: TRBD2 (5 bases). Germline CDR1 SGHNT, CDR2 YENEEA. The CDR3 is made up of 13 amino acids. Trimming cost V 3 bases and J 0 bases, with 6 bases left between them. The CDR3 nucleotides are TGTGCCAGCAGCTTGCGGGCCTCCTACGAGCAGTACTTC. Its protein is CASSLRASYEQYF.

The chain has TRBV19 and TRBJ2-5; TRBD2 agrees at 7 bases. This CDR3 spans 16 amino acids. Germline CDR1 reads LNHDA; CDR2 reads SQIVND (reference sequence). Trimming took 4 bases from V and 5 from J; bases not matched to a gene: 13. CDR3 loop: CASSKECAAAGETQYF. The DNA of the CDR3 is TGTGCCAGTAGTAAAGAATGTGCCGCAGCGGGGGAGACCCAGTACTTC.

This clone appeared a few times. In DNA form, the CDR3 reads TGCGCCAGCAGCTTGGAACATTCGAACACTGAAGCTTTCTTT. The encoded protein is CASSLEHSNTEAFF. V is TRBV5-1 and J is TRBJ1-1; no firm D call. Trimming took 0 bases from V and 1 from J, leaving 7 bases between them. This CDR3 has 14 residues. Per the germline V gene, CDR1 is SGHRS and CDR2 is YFSETQ. The full variable domain, in which reference TRBV5-1 and TRBJ1-1 provide the parts outside the CDR3, is KAGVTQTPRYLIKTRGQQVTLSCSPISGHRSVSWYQQTPGQGLQFLFEYFSETQRNKGNFPGRFSGRQFSNSRSEMNVSTLELGDSALYLCASSLEHSNTEAFFGQGTRLTVV.

The V call is TRBV9, the J call TRBJ2-2; D is ambiguous. V was clipped by 3 bases and J by 4 bases, with 4 bases between them. The CDR3 runs to 12 residues. Germline assignment: CDR1 SGDLS and CDR2 YYNGEE. CDR3 protein: CASSASTGELFF. Here the CDR3 DNA reads TGTGCCAGCAGCGCGAGCACCGGGGAGCTGTTTTTT.

This clone was found a few times. V usage is TRBV6-1 and J usage is TRBJ2-3; the D gene is possibly TRBD1 (6 bases). Looked up from germline, CDR1 is MNHNS and CDR2 is SASEGT. The V gene lost 3 bases and the J gene lost 0 bases, with 10 bases spanning the gap. This CDR3 contains 15 residues. The CDR3 bases are TGTGCCAGCAGTGATATGACAGGTAGCACAGATACGCAGTATTTT. Translated, it gives CASSDMTGSTDTQYF.

V usage is TRBV28 and J usage is TRBJ2-7; D is ambiguous. The germline CDR1 and CDR2 sequences are MDHEN and SYDVKM. The length of the CDR3 is 11 residues. The V end lost 5 bases, the J end lost 4 bases, and 6 bases lay between the germline ends. In DNA, the CDR3 is TGTGCCAGCAGTCCAATGTACGAGCAGTACTTC. It is translated as CASSPMYEQYF.

The rearrangement links TRBV28 to TRBJ1-2; the D is unclear. The germline gives CDR1 MDHEN, CDR2 SYDVKM. Trimming removed 2 bases at V and 0 bases at J, with 13 bases between. This CDR3 is 16 amino acids long. The CDR3 loop is CASSLRRGATNYGYTF. The CDR3 DNA sequence: TGTGCCAGCAGTTTACGTCGGGGAGCCACTAACTATGGCTACACCTTC.

V is TRBV10-3 and J is TRBJ2-3, with TRBD2 matching 7 bases. The CDR3 loop spans 15 amino acids. Germline V gene sequence: CDR1 ENHRY, CDR2 SYGVKD. The ends lost 0 bases at V and 3 bases at J; junction bases unmatched: 3. DNA for the CDR3: TGTGCCATCAGTGAGTCCCTCGGGGGGACAGATACGCAGTATTTT. Translating gives CAISESLGGTDTQYF.

The chain employs TRBV5-1 and TRBJ1-2; D is perhaps TRBD1 (5 bases). CDR1 and CDR2 from the germline V gene are SGHRS and YFSETQ. Between the trimmed V and J ends, which lost 5 bases and 6 bases, there was a span of 14 bases. This CDR3 region has 13 residues. The CDR3 bases are TGCGCCAGCAGACTTGGCAGGGTTGATGGCTACACCTTC. This sequence encodes CASRLGRVDGYTF.

The V call is TRBV4-2, the J call TRBJ2-7, with TRBD2 as a possible D gene (6 bases). The CDR3 extends over 16 amino acids. Germline-derived CDR1 and CDR2 are LGHNA and YNFKEQ. V was trimmed by 0 bases and J by 0 bases, leaving 12 bases between them. The CDR3 bases are TGTGCCAGCAGCCAAGAAGTCGGAGGGAGCTCCTACGAGCAGTACTTC. It yields the protein CASSQEVGGSSYEQYF.

J is TRBJ2-1 and V is TRBV7-9; D perhaps matches TRBD1 (5 bases). V lost 3 bases and J lost 6, with 12 bases in between. Per germline, CDR1 SEHNR and CDR2 FQNEAQ (reference sequence). The CDR3 sequence is 14 residues long. CDR3: CASSLGPAINEQFF. DNA of the CDR3: TGTGCCAGCAGCTTGGGGCCGGCCATCAATGAGCAGTTCTTC.

V usage is TRBV30 and J usage is TRBJ1-2, with 12 bases lining up with TRBD1. Germline V gene sequence: CDR1 GTSNPN, CDR2 SVGIG (reference sequence). V lost 1 base, J lost 0 bases, and 6 bases stayed unmatched. The CDR3 spans 17 residues. The CDR3 here is CAWSDRGQGATNYGYTF. DNA for the CDR3: TGTGCCTGGAGTGACCGGGGACAGGGGGCAACTAACTATGGCTACACCTTC.

This clone occurred once. This rearrangement joins TRBV7-8 to TRBJ1-5; 8 bases are a match to TRBD1. The CDR3 is 19 residues long. Trimming removed 5 bases from V and 1 base from J; junction bases left unmatched: 16. Germline assignment: CDR1 SGHVS and CDR2 FQNEAQ. The CDR3 coding sequence is TGTGCCAGCAGCCTAAGCCGTGTGGACAGGGTGCAGAGCAATCAGCCCCAGCATTTT. As protein: CASSLSRVDRVQSNQPQHF.

The chain uses TRBV19 and TRBJ1-1; D gene unclear. Germline CDR1 LNHDA, CDR2 SQIVND (reference sequence). V gave up 6 bases and J gave up 8 bases, with 19 bases separating them. The length of the CDR3 is 14 residues. The CDR3 coding sequence is TGTGCCAGTAGCAAGCCACAGCTGAAAACCGAAGCTTTCTTT. Its translation: CASSKPQLKTEAFF.

The chain has TRBV27 and TRBJ2-3; 8 bases map to TRBD2. The CDR3 sequence is 13 residues long. Germline CDR1 reads MNHEY; CDR2 reads SMNVEV (reference sequence). V was pared by 7 bases and J by 1 base, with 1 base of the junction left unmatched. CDR3 region: CASTGGGTDTQYF. Written as DNA, the CDR3 is TGTGCCAGCACGGGAGGGGGCACAGATACGCAGTATTTT.

This clone is classed as medium-sized. The rearrangement joins TRBV4-3 to TRBJ1-2; D ambiguous. The CDR3 loop spans 15 amino acids. V lost 2 bases and J lost 2, with 12 bases in between. The germline CDR1 and CDR2 sequences are LGHNA and YSLEER. In nucleotides, the CDR3 is TGCGCCAGCAGCCAACAAAACACGGGGAACTATGGCTACACCTTC. Encoded protein: CASSQQNTGNYGYTF.

The rearrangement uses TRBV4-1 and TRBJ2-1; D gene uncertain. CDR1 and CDR2 (germline): MGHRA, YSYEKL. V lost 0 bases and J 12 bases, leaving 9 bases between the germline ends. The CDR3 totals 12 residues. The CDR3 DNA sequence: TGCGCCAGCAGCCAAGATCTTCAGGTGCAGTTCTTC. Amino acids: CASSQDLQVQFF.